The text below deals with one T cell receptor beta chain. Its antigen is unknown. This sample also contains other DNA sequences that code for the same CDR3. PCR used 60 Vbeta primers and 13 Jbeta primers. Here immunoSEQ multiplex PCR was the method, and the copy in TCRdb shows in-frame clones only, minus some. The repertoire holds about 170,000 clones, with about 65% as singletons. The entry originates in a study of cytomegalovirus exposure and HLA in healthy donors. Study results and caveats: The authors later found TCR association rates varying by HLA locus, with DRB1 most and HLA-C fewest. Cytomegalovirus-associated status was assigned to about 160 TCR beta chains. In vitro data verified a few CMV-associated chains as specific for CMV antigens. Later genetic work tied a missense DCLRE1C variant to beta-chain V and J trimming.

The CDR3 runs to 16 residues. V was pared by 3 bases and J by 1 base, with 13 bases between. Germline V CDR1 and CDR2: SGHVS, FQNEAQ. The chain uses TRBV7-8 and TRBJ2-1, with D possibly matching TRBD2 (7 bases). Sequenced material: PBMCs. The receptor was derived from a man between 35 and 55 years old in good health and CMV-seropositive. The CDR3 sequence: CASSLGAGGSYNEQFF. CDR3 bases: TGTGCCAGCAGCTTGGGGGCCGGGGGGTCCTACAATGAGCAGTTCTTC.